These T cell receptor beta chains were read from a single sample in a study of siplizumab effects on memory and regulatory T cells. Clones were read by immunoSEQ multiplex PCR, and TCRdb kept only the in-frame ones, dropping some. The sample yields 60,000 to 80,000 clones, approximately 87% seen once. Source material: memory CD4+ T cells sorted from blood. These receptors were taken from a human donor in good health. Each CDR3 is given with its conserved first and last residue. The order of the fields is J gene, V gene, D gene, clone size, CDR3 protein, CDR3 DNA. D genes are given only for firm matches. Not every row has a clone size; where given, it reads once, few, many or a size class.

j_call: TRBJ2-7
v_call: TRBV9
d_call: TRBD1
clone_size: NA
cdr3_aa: CASSPRDRVYEQYF
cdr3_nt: TGTGCCAGCAGCCCTAGGGACAGAGTCTACGAGCAGTACTTC

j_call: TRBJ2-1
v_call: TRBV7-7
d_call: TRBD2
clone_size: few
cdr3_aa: CASSPTSGSGGEQFF
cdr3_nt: TGTGCTAGCAGCCCGACTAGCGGGAGTGGGGGTGAGCAGTTCTTC

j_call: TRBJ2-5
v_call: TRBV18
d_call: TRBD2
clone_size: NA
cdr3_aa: CASSPSGGKETQYF
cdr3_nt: TGTGCCAGCTCCCCCTCGGGAGGGAAAGAGACCCAGTACTTC

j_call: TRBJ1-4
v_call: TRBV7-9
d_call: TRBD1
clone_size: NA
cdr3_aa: CASSDQGAGTNEKLFF
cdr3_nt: TGTGCCAGCAGCGACCAGGGGGCCGGGACTAATGAAAAACTGTTTTTT

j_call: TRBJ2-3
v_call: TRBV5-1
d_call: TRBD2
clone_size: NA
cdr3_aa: CASGTSGRVYTQYF
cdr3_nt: TGCGCCAGCGGGACTAGCGGGAGGGTGTATACGCAGTATTTT

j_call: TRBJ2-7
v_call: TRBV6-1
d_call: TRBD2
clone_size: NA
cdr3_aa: CASSAEGQRGTYEQYF
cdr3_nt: TGTGCCAGCAGTGCCGAGGGGCAGCGGGGAACCTACGAGCAGTACTTC

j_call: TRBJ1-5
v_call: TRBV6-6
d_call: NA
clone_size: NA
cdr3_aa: CASSMRGQGGYF
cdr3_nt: TGTGCCAGCAGTATGCGGGGCCAGGGTGGGTATTTT

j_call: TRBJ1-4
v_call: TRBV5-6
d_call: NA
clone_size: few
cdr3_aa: CASSLGQASTNEKLFF
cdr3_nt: TGTGCCAGCAGCTTGGGACAGGCGTCAACTAATGAAAAACTGTTTTTT

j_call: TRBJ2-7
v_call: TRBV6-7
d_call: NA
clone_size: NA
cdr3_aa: CASSYSTGELGPYEQYF
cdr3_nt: TGTGCCAGCAGTTACTCGACTGGGGAATTAGGACCCTACGAGCAGTACTTC

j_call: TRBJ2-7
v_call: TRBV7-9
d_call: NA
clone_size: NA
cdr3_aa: CASSLTSSYEQYF
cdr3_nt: TGTGCCAGCAGCTTAACTAGCTCCTACGAGCAGTACTTC

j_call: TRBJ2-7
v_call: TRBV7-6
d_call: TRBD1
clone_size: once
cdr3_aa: CASSSSPGQVVGEQYF
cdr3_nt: TGTGCCAGCAGCTCAAGCCCGGGACAGGTGGTAGGGGAGCAGTACTTC

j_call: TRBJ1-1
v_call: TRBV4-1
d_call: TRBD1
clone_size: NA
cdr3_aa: CASSRGQGPNTEAFF
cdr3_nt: TGCGCCAGCAGCCGGGGACAGGGTCCTAACACTGAAGCTTTCTTT

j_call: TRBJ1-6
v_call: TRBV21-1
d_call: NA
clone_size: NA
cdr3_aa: CASSKEGYYNSPLHF
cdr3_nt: TGTGCCAGCAGCAAAGAGGGGTACTATAATTCACCCCTCCACTTT

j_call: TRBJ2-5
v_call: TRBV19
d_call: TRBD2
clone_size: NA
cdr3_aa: CASSPTSGGEETQYF
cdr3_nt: TGTGCCAGTAGTCCGACTAGCGGGGGAGAAGAGACCCAGTACTTC

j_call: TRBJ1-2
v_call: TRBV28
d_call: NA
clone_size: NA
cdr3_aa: CASSNQGKGYTF
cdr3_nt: TGTGCCAGCTCTAACCAGGGCAAAGGCTACACCTTC

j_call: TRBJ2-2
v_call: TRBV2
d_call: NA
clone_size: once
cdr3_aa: CASFRDPSGELFF
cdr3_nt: TGTGCCAGCTTCCGCGACCCTTCTGGGGAGCTGTTTTTT

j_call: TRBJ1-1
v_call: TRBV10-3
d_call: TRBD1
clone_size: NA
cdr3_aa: CAISEPGTGGNEAFF
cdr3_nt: TGTGCCATCAGTGAGCCGGGGACAGGGGGCAATGAAGCTTTCTTT

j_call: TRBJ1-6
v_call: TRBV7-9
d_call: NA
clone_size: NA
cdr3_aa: CASSPTLPYNSPLHF
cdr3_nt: TGTGCCAGCAGCCCAACTCTCCCTTATAATTCACCCCTCCACTTT

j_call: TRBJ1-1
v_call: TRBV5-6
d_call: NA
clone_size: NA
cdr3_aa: CASVSATGGFARAFF
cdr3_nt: TGTGCCAGCGTATCAGCGACGGGGGGTTTCGCTCGAGCTTTCTTT

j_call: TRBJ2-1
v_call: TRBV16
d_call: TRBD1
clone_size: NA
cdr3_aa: CASRKLWGQGFKDEQFF
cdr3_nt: TGTGCCAGCAGAAAACTGTGGGGACAGGGGTTCAAAGATGAGCAGTTCTTC

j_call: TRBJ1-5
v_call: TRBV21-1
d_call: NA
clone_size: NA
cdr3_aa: CASSKGQGSDQPQHF
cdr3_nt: TGTGCCAGCAGCAAAGGTCAGGGATCGGATCAGCCCCAGCATTTT

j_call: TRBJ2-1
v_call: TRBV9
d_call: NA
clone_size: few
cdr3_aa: CASSVELRSSYNEQFF
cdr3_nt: TGTGCCAGCAGCGTAGAGCTAAGGAGCTCCTACAATGAGCAGTTCTTC

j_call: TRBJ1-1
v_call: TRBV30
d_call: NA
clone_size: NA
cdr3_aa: CACSLRGNEAFF
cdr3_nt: TGTGCCTGTTCCTTGAGGGGTAATGAAGCTTTCTTT

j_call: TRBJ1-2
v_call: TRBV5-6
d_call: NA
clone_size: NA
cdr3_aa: CASSPDLNYGYTF
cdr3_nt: TGTGCCAGCAGCCCAGACCTTAACTATGGCTACACCTTC

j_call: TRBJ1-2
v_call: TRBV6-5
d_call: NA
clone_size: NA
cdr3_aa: CASSSGGNRNYGYTF
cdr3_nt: TGTGCCAGCAGTTCGGGGGGGAATCGTAACTATGGCTACACCTTC

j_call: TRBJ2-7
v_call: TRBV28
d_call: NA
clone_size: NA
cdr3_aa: CASSLYHGGRHIAEQYF
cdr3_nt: TGTGCCAGCAGTTTATATCACGGCGGCAGGCATATAGCCGAGCAGTACTTC

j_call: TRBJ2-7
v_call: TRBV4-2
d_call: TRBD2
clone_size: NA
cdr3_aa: CASSRGAGGYNEQYF
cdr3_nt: TGTGCCAGCAGCCGGGGTGCGGGGGGGTACAACGAGCAGTACTTC

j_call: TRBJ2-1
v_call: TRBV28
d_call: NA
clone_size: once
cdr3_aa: CASSSPGTHQYNEQFF
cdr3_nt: TGTGCCAGCAGTTCCCCGGGGACACACCAGTACAATGAGCAGTTCTTC

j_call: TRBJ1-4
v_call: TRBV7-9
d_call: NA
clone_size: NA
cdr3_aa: CASSRIREAGELFF
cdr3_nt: TGTGCCAGCAGCCGTATCAGGGAGGCGGGGGAACTGTTTTTT

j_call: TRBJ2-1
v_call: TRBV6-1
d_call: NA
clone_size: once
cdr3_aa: CASSPRGREQFF
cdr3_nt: TGTGCCAGCAGCCCGCGGGGACGTGAGCAGTTCTTC

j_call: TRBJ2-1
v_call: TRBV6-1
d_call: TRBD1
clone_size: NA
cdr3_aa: CASRTGGSNEQFF
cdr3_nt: TGTGCCAGCCGGACAGGGGGGAGCAATGAGCAGTTCTTC

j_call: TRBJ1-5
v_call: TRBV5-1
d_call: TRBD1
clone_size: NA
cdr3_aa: CASSLTTGGGGQPQHF
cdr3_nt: TGCGCCAGCAGCTTGACCACAGGGGGTGGAGGGCAGCCCCAGCATTTT

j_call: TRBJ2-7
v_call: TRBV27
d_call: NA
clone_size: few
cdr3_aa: CASSFYRGLLGGIDEQYF
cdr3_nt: TGTGCCAGCAGTTTTTATAGGGGTTTACTCGGGGGAATCGACGAGCAGTACTTC